This T cell receptor (beta chain) is from a study of regulatory T cells in long-lasting Graves disease. CDR3 length: 14 amino acids. Germline lookup yields CDR1 LNHDA and CDR2 SQIVND (reference sequence). V lost 5 bases and J lost 8; bases outside the gene matches: 9. The time point was: newly diagnosed GD, antithyroid drugs for less than 3 months. PBMC RNA served as the TCR library source. Investigators prepared the TCR beta libraries by applying iRepertoire HTBI primers and Arm-PCR of CDR3 regions. TCRdb itself ran the multiplex PCR reads through MiXCR, one entry per CDR3 protein. This table holds some 350,000 distinct CDR3 sequences, roughly 17% found once. This clonotype was found a few times. These same records also appear under a second study, on T cells in Graves' hyperthyroidism and ophthalmopathy.

The genes are TRBV19 and TRBJ1-1; 9 bases map to TRBD1. The TCR was taken from a woman aged 18-30 years with Graves disease. Material: peripheral blood mononuclear cells (PBMCs), obtained at new diagnosis, from a patient treated with antithyroid drugs. The DNA for the CDR3 is TGTGCCAGTAGTGGTCCGCGGACAGGGGTCGAAGCTTTCTTT. It codes for CASSGPRTGVEAFF.